One and the same sample provided the 29 T cell receptor beta chains below, sequenced in a study of T cells after yellow fever vaccination. From the 5' RACE reads, TCRdb called clonotypes with MiXCR, one entry per CDR3 protein. The repertoire holds some 600,000 distinct CDR3 sequences, with approximately 13% as singletons. The sample here was PBMCs, taken on the day of the yellow fever booster vaccination. The source is a man aged 25-45 years who received the YFV17D yellow fever vaccine.

For the CDR3, the DNA is TGTGCCAGCAGCTTATACATCTCCGAGCAGTACTTC. Its translation is CASSLYISEQYF. This chain joins TRBV7-2 and TRBJ2-7; D is undetermined. V was shortened by 2 bases and J by 6 bases, with 8 bases between the two germline ends. The CDR3 loop spans 12 amino acids. Germline CDR1 SGHTA, CDR2 FQGNSA. The entire variable domain, with the rest obtained from reference TRBV7-2 and TRBJ2-7, is as follows: GAGVSQSPSNKVTEKGKDVELRCDPISGHTALYWYRQSLGQGLEFLIYFQGNSAPDKSGLPSDRFSAERTGGSVSTLTIQRTQQEDSAVYLCASSLYISEQYFGPGTRLTVT.

This clonotype was recorded a few times. The rearrangement links TRBV7-2 to TRBJ2-1; no clear D gene. This CDR3 has 16 residues. Germline values: CDR1 SGHTA, CDR2 FQGNSA. V dropped 6 bases and J dropped 0 bases, with 15 bases sitting between them. The CDR3 loop reads CASSGNQWDSYNEQFF. The CDR3 region has the DNA TGTGCCAGCAGTGGAAATCAGTGGGACTCCTACAATGAGCAGTTCTTC.

There are many counts of this clonotype. This rearrangement joins TRBV3-1 to TRBJ2-1, with D possibly being TRBD2 (6 bases). V shed 1 base and J shed 6 bases, with 7 bases lying between them. Germline V gene lookup returns CDR1 LGHDT and CDR2 YNNKEL (reference sequence). The CDR3 consists of 13 residues. CDR3 protein: CASSQAGVNEQFF. CDR3 in DNA: TGTGCCAGCAGCCAAGCGGGGGTCAATGAGCAGTTCTTC.

This CDR3 is CSAMRGSISGNTIYF. As DNA, the CDR3 is TGCAGTGCTATGAGGGGAAGTATCTCTGGAAACACCATATATTTT. The chain carries TRBV20-1 and TRBJ1-3; tentatively, D is TRBD1 (5 bases). The CDR3 runs 15 residues. Germline assignment: CDR1 DFQATT and CDR2 SNEGSKA (reference sequence). Trimming shortened V by 4 bases and J by 0 bases, and 13 bases separated the two germline ends.

The chain joins TRBV11-2 to TRBJ2-4; D is undetermined. V was cut by 5 bases and J by 7 bases, with 18 bases left in between. The germline gives CDR1 SGHAT, CDR2 FQNNGV. CDR3 length: 15 amino acids. The CDR3 DNA reads as TGTGCCAGCAGCACTCCGGGCCCTAGGCGGAACATTCAGTACTTC. The encoded protein is CASSTPGPRRNIQYF.

The rearrangement links TRBV12-3 or TRBV12-4 to TRBJ2-2, with a possible D match to TRBD2 (5 bases). The CDR3 loop spans 15 amino acids. Between the trimmed V and J ends, which lost 5 bases and 2 bases, there was a span of 12 bases. The CDR3 loop reads CASSPSGPNTGELFF. CDR3 bases: TGTGCCAGCAGTCCGAGCGGCCCCAACACCGGGGAGCTGTTTTTT.

J is TRBJ2-7 and V is TRBV7-9; TRBD1 matches at 7 bases. J lost 7 bases, V lost 6 bases, and 6 bases had no gene match. This CDR3 is built from 12 residues. Germline lookup yields CDR1 SEHNR and CDR2 FQNEAQ (reference sequence). DNA of the CDR3: TGTGCCAGCAGAGGACTGACAGGGGAGCAGTACTTC. Translation gives CASRGLTGEQYF.

J is TRBJ2-3 and V is TRBV7-9; D ambiguous. The CDR3 loop spans 13 amino acids. V lost 5 bases to trimming and J lost 5 bases, with 11 bases between them. Germline values: CDR1 SEHNR, CDR2 FQNEAQ (reference sequence). The CDR3 reads CASSRATRDTQYF. The DNA for the CDR3 is TGTGCCAGCAGCCGAGCGACCCGAGATACGCAGTATTTT.

In this sample, this clonotype turned up many times. The rearrangement uses TRBV7-9 and TRBJ2-1; D remains unclear. Trimming removed 0 bases from V and 4 bases from J, with 7 bases in between. Germline V gene data show CDR1 as SEHNR and CDR2 as FQNEAQ (reference sequence). This CDR3 has 14 residues. The CDR3 protein is CASSLASTYNEQFF. For the CDR3, the DNA is TGTGCCAGCAGCTTAGCCTCCACTTACAATGAGCAGTTCTTC.

This chain's CDR3 is CSVTRQKNTGELFF. Written as DNA, the CDR3 is TGCAGCGTCACGCGGCAGAAGAACACCGGGGAGCTGTTTTTT. The chain uses TRBV29-1 and TRBJ2-2; D gene uncertain. The V gene's germline CDR1 is SQVTM and CDR2 ANQGSEA. The CDR3 extends over 14 amino acids. Deletions cut 6 bases from V and 1 base from J, with 12 bases between.

This chain uses TRBV5-1 with TRBJ2-3; D may be TRBD2 (6 bases). V lost 0 bases, J lost 4 bases, and 18 bases lay in between. The CDR3 covers 17 residues. Germline values: CDR1 SGHRS, CDR2 YFSETQ. DNA of the CDR3: TGCGCCAGCAGCTTGGGATGGGACTCCAGACCCCCAGATACGCAGTATTTT. Its protein product is CASSLGWDSRPPDTQYF.

The table lists this clonotype with a few counts. This chain links TRBV20-1 with TRBJ2-7; D perhaps matches TRBD1 (6 bases). V dropped 4 bases and J dropped 2 bases, with 12 bases sitting between them. The CDR3 contains 13 residues. Germline V gives CDR1 DFQATT, CDR2 SNEGSKA (reference sequence). CDR3 protein: CSATPQGPYEQYF. The CDR3 DNA is TGCAGTGCTACCCCACAGGGTCCCTACGAGCAGTACTTC.

The V and J genes are TRBV5-5 and TRBJ2-5, with 7 bases matching TRBD1. The germline gives CDR1 SGHKS, CDR2 YYEKEE (reference sequence). The CDR3 totals 15 residues. V lost 1 base and J lost 5; bases outside the gene matches: 8. CDR3 amino acids: CASSLSNRGLETQYF. DNA of the CDR3: TGTGCCAGCAGCTTGTCCAACAGGGGTTTGGAGACCCAGTACTTC.

This clonotype was seen many times. The chain couples TRBV5-1 to TRBJ1-1; TRBD1 agrees at 7 bases. Germline-derived CDR1 and CDR2 are SGHRS and YFSETQ. This CDR3 is built from 16 residues. V dropped 0 bases and J dropped 1; count of bases not matched to a gene: 6. CDR3 DNA sequence: TGCGCCAGCAGCTTGGCCGCGGCAGGGGGGAACACTGAAGCTTTCTTT. It encodes CASSLAAAGGNTEAFF.

This clonotype has just a few counts. The chain has TRBV7-8 and TRBJ2-2; D is perhaps TRBD1 or TRBD2 (5 bases each). The CDR3 runs to 17 residues. Deletions cut 7 bases from V and 3 bases from J, with 21 bases between. Germline-derived CDR1 and CDR2 are SGHVS and FQNEAQ. The CDR3 DNA is TGTGCCAGCAAAACCGGGACCTGGCTTGGGGACACCGGGGAGCTGTTTTTT. Protein product: CASKTGTWLGDTGELFF.

The chain employs TRBV30 and TRBJ2-7; TRBD2 aligns across 12 bases. CDR3 length: 14 residues. The V gene's germline CDR1 is GTSNPN and CDR2 SVGIG (reference sequence). The CDR3 DNA is TGTGCAACGACTAGCGGGAGTAATATTTTCGAGCAGTACTTC. Residues: CATTSGSNIFEQYF.

The CDR3 nucleotides are TGTGCCATCAGTGAAATAGGAACTGAAGCTTTCTTT. This translates into CAISEIGTEAFF. The V gene is TRBV10-3, the J gene TRBJ1-1; no clear D gene. CDR3 length: 12 amino acids. V gave up 3 bases and J gave up 5 bases, with 7 bases separating them. The V gene's germline CDR1 is ENHRY and CDR2 SYGVKD.

A few counts support this clonotype. The chain uses TRBV3-1 and TRBJ2-5; either TRBD1 or TRBD2 may fit D (5 bases each). The CDR3 contains 14 residues. The germline V gene has CDR1 LGHDT and CDR2 YNNKEL (reference sequence). Trimming removed 6 bases from V and 5 bases from J, with 16 bases in between. The CDR3 region has the DNA TGTGCCAGCAGATCCGGGACCGGCGGGGAGACCCAGTACTTC. Its protein product is CASRSGTGGETQYF.

This clonotype was seen a handful of times. The CDR3 coding sequence is TGTGCCAGCAGCGTAGGGGCGGGAGCCTACAATGAGCAGTTCTTC. This encodes CASSVGAGAYNEQFF. The chain couples TRBV9 to TRBJ2-1, with 7 bases lining up with TRBD2. The CDR3 totals 15 residues. V dropped 0 bases and J dropped 2; count of bases not matched to a gene: 2. Per the germline V gene, CDR1 is SGDLS and CDR2 is YYNGEE.

This clonotype was detected only a few times. The chain uses TRBV19 and TRBJ1-5; D not resolved. Trimming pared 6 bases from V and 5 bases from J, leaving 14 bases between. CDR1 and CDR2 from the germline V gene are LNHDA and SQIVND (reference sequence). The CDR3 is made up of 14 amino acids. CDR3 in amino acids: CASRGINSDQPQHF. The CDR3 nucleotides read TGTGCCAGTAGGGGCATTAACAGCGATCAGCCCCAGCATTTT.

This clonotype was seen many times. The chain links TRBV5-1 to TRBJ2-2; D is ambiguous. The CDR3 covers 12 residues. From germline, CDR1 is SGHRS and CDR2 YFSETQ. V lost 4 bases, J lost 5 bases, and 6 bases lay in between. CDR3 protein: CASSSPTGELFF. Here the CDR3 DNA reads TGCGCCAGCAGCAGCCCAACCGGGGAGCTGTTTTTT.

The chain recombines TRBV7-8 with TRBJ2-7, with TRBD2 matching 10 bases. The V gene end was trimmed by 5 bases and the J gene end by 0 bases; junction bases not matched to a gene: 7. CDR3 length equals 16 residues. The V gene's germline CDR1 is SGHVS and CDR2 FQNEAQ. CDR3 in DNA: TGTGCCAGCAGCCCCACAAGCGGGAGGGCCTCCTACGAGCAGTACTTC. Translating gives CASSPTSGRASYEQYF.

This clonotype was seen ten or more times. V usage is TRBV28 and J usage is TRBJ2-7; 9 bases line up with TRBD1. CDR1 and CDR2 from the germline V gene are MDHEN and SYDVKM. The CDR3 spans 15 residues. The junction had 8 bases not matched to a gene; V was cut back by 4 bases and J by 4 bases. The chain's CDR3 is CASSCRGQGLYEQYF. For the CDR3, the DNA is TGTGCCAGCAGTTGCCGGGGACAGGGTCTGTACGAGCAGTACTTC.

The chain uses TRBV20-1 and TRBJ2-1, with no clear D. The germline gives CDR1 DFQATT, CDR2 SNEGSKA (reference sequence). V lost 6 bases and J lost 4, with 16 bases in between. The CDR3 sequence is 14 residues long. In DNA, the CDR3 is TGCAGTGCACGGACCCCATTGAGTTACAATGAGCAGTTCTTC. This gives the protein CSARTPLSYNEQFF.

The rearrangement joins TRBV28 to TRBJ2-1; 8 nucleotides match TRBD2. This CDR3 has 15 residues. Trimming took 3 bases from V and 6 from J; bases not matched to a gene: 7. CDR1 MDHEN and CDR2 SYDVKM come from the germline V gene. CDR3 coding DNA: TGTGCCAGCAGTTTCACGGGACTAGGCTCCAATGAGCAGTTCTTC. Residues: CASSFTGLGSNEQFF.

This clonotype was seen only a few times. The chain uses TRBV7-8 and TRBJ2-7, with 9 nucleotides matching TRBD2. Germline values: CDR1 SGHVS, CDR2 FQNEAQ. Trimming took 4 bases from V and 7 from J; bases not matched to a gene: 11. The CDR3 totals 15 residues. The CDR3 DNA follows: TGTGCCAGCAGCTCCTCAAGCGGGAGCGGGGGGGAGCAGTACTTC. Translation: CASSSSSGSGGEQYF.

The CDR3: CASSYSNTQYF. Here the CDR3 DNA reads TGTGCCAGCAGTTACTCGAATACGCAGTATTTT. The chain employs TRBV6-2 or TRBV6-3 and TRBJ2-3; D ambiguous. V lost 0 bases and J 7 bases, leaving 2 bases between the germline ends. Germline V CDR1 and CDR2: MNHEY, SVGEGT. The CDR3 length is 11 residues.

V usage is TRBV10-3 and J usage is TRBJ2-7; 8 bases align to TRBD2. CDR3 length: 14 residues. The germline V gene has CDR1 ENHRY and CDR2 SYGVKD. The J segment lost 7 bases and the V segment lost 10 bases, leaving 15 bases of the junction unmatched. Here the CDR3 reads CATGGSGKVREQYF. Here the CDR3 DNA reads TGTGCCACGGGGGGTAGCGGGAAGGTAAGGGAGCAGTACTTC.

V usage is TRBV28 and J usage is TRBJ2-5; TRBD2 aligns across 9 bases. The V segment lost 8 bases and the J segment 4 bases; nucleotides outside the gene matches: 8. The CDR3 is 14 residues long. Germline V lookup: CDR1 MDHEN, CDR2 SYDVKM. CDR3 sequence: CASGLAGVLETQYF. CDR3 nucleotide sequence: TGTGCCAGCGGGTTAGCGGGAGTACTAGAGACCCAGTACTTC. Full variable domain (outside the CDR3, taken from reference TRBV28 and TRBJ2-5): DVKVTQSSRYLVKRTGEKVFLECVQDMDHENMFWYRQDPGLGLRLIYFSYDVKMKEKGDIPEGYSVSREKKERFSLILESASTNQTSMYLCASGLAGVLETQYFGPGTRLLVL.